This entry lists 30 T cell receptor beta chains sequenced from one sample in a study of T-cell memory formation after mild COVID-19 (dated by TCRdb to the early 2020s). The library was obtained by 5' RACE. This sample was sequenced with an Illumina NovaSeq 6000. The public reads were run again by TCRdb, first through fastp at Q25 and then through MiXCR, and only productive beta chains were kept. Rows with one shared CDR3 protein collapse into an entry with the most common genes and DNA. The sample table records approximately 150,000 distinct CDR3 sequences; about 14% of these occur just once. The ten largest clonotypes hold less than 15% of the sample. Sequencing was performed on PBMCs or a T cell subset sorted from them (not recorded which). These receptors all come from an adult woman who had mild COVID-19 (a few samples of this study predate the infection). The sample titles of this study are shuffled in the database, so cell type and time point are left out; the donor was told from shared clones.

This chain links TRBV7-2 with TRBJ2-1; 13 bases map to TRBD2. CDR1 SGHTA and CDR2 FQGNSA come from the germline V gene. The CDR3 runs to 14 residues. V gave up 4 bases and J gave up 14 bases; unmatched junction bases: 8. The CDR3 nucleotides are TGTGCCAGCAGCTCGGGACTAGCGGGACTAGATGAGTTCTTC. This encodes CASSSGLAGLDEFF. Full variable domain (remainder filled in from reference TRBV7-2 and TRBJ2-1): GAGVSQSPSNKVTEKGKDVELRCDPISGHTALYWYRQSLGQGLEFLIYFQGNSAPDKSGLPSDRFSAERTGGSVSTLTIQRTQQEDSAVYLCASSSGLAGLDEFFGPGTRLTVL.

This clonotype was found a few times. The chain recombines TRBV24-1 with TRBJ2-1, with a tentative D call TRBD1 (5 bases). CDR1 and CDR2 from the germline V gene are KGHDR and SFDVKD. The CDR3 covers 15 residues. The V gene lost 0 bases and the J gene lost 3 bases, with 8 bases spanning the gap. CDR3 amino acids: CATSDLSDIYNEQFF. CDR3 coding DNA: TGTGCCACCAGTGATTTGTCGGACATCTACAATGAGCAGTTCTTC.

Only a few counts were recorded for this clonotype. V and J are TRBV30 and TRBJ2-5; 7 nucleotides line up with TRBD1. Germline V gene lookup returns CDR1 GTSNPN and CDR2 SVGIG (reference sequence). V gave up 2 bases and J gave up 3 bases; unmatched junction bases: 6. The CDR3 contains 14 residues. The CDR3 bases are TGTGCCTGGAGTCGCCCGGGACAGAAAGAGACCCAGTACTTC. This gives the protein CAWSRPGQKETQYF.

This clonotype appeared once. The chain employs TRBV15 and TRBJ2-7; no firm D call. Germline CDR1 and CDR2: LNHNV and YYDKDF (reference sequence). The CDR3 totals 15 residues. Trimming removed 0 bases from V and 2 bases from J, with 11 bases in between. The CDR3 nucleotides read TGTGCCACCAGCAGAGATCGAACAGCCGCCTACGAGCAGTACTTC. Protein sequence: CATSRDRTAAYEQYF.

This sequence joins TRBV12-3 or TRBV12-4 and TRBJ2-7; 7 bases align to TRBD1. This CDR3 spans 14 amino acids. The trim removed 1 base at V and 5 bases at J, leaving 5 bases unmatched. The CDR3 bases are TGTGCCAGCAGTTTAGGGACAGGCGCTAACGAGCAGTACTTC. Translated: CASSLGTGANEQYF.

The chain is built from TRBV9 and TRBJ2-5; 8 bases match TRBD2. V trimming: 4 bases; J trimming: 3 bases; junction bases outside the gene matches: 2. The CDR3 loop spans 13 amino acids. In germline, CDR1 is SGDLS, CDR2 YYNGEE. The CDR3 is CASSRTSKETQYF. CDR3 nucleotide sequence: TGTGCCAGCAGCCGGACTAGCAAAGAGACCCAGTACTTC.

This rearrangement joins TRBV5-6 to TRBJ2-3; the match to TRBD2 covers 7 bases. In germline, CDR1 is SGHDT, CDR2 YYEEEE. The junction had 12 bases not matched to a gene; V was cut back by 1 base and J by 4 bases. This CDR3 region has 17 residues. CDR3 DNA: TGTGCCAGCAGCTTGATCCCCGGTAGGGAGGGAGCAGATACGCAGTATTTT. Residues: CASSLIPGREGADTQYF. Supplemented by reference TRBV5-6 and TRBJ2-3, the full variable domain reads DAGVTQSPTHLIKTRGQQVTLRCSPKSGHDTVSWYQQALGQGPQFIFQYYEEEERQRGNFPDRFSGHQFPNYSSELNVNALLLGDSALYLCASSLIPGREGADTQYFGPGTRLTVL.

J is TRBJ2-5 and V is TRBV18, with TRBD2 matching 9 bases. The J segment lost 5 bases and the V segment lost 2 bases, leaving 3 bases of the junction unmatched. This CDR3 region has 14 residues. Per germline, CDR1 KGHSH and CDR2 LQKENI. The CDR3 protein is CASSPFLAGETQYF. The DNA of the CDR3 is TGTGCCAGCTCACCATTTCTAGCGGGGGAGACCCAGTACTTC.

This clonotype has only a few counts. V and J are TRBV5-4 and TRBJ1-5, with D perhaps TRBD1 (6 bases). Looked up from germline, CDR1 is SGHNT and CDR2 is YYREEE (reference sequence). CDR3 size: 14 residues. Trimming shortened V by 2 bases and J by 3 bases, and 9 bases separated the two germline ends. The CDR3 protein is CASSLGGDNQPQHF. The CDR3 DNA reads TGTGCCAGCAGCTTAGGGGGTGACAATCAGCCCCAGCATTTT.

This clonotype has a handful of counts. CDR3 loop: CASSYSTRQASNQPQHF. In DNA form, the CDR3 reads TGTGCCAGCAGTTACTCGACCCGACAGGCGAGCAATCAGCCCCAGCATTTT. The gene calls are TRBV6-5 and TRBJ1-5, with D perhaps TRBD1 (6 bases). Germline CDR1 is MNHEY and CDR2 is SVGAGI. There are 17 residues in the CDR3. V lost 0 bases and J 1 base, leaving 13 bases between the germline ends.

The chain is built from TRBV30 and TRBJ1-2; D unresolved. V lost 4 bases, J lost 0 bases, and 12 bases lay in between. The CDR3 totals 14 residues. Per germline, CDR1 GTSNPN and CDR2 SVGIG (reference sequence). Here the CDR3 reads CAWTLLTSNYGYTF. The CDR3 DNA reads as TGTGCCTGGACCCTACTAACATCTAACTATGGCTACACCTTC.

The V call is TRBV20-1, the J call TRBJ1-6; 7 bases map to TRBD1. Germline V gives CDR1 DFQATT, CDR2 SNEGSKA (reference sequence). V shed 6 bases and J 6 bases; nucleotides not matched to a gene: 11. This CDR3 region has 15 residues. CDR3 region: CSANTWDSRNSPLHF. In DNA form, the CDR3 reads TGCAGTGCCAACACTTGGGACAGCCGTAATTCACCCCTCCACTTT.

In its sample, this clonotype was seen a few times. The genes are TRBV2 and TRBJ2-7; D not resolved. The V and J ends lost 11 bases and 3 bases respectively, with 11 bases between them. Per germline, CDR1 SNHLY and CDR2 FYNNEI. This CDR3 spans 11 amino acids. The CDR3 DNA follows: TGTGCCGGTCAGATCGACTACGAGCAGTACTTC. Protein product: CAGQIDYEQYF.

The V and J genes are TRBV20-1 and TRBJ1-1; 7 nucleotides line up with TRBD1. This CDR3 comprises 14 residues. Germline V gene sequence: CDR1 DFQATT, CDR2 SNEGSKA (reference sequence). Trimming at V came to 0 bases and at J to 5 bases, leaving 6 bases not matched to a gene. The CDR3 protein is CSARDSRGRTEAFF. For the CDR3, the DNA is TGCAGTGCTAGAGATTCCAGGGGGAGAACTGAAGCTTTCTTT.

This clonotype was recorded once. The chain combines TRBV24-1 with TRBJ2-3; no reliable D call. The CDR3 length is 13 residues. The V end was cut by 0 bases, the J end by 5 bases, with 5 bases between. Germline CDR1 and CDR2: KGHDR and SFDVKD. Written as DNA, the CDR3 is TGTGCCACCAGTGATTTGCAAGGAGATACGCAGTATTTT. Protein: CATSDLQGDTQYF.

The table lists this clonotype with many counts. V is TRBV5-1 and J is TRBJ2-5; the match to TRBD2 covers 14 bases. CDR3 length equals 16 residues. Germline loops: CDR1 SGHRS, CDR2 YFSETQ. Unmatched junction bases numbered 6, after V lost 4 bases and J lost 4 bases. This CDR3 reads CASSRGLAGEAETQYF. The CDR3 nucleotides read TGCGCCAGCAGCAGGGGACTAGCGGGAGAGGCAGAGACCCAGTACTTC.

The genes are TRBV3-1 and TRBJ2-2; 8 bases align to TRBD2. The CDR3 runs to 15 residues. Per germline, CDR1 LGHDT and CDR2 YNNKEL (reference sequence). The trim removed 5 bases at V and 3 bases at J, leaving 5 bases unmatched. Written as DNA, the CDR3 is TGTGCCAGCAGCGTTAGCGGGACTCACACCGGGGAGCTGTTTTTT. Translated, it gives CASSVSGTHTGELFF.

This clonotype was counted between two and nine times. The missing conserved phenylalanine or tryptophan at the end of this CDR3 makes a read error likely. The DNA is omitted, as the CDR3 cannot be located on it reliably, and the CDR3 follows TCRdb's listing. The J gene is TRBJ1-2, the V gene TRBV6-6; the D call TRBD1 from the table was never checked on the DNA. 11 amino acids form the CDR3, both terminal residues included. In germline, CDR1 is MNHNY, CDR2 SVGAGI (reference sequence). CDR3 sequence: CASSSGQGAVS.

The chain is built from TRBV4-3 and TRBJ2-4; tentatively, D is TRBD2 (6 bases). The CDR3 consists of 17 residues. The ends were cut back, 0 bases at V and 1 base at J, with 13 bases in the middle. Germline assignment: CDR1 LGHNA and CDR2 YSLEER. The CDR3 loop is CASSQDGPGVAKNIQYF. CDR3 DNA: TGCGCCAGCAGCCAAGATGGGCCGGGAGTTGCCAAAAACATTCAGTACTTC.

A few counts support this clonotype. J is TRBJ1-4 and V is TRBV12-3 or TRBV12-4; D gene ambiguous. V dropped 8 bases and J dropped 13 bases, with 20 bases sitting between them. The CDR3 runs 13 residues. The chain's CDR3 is CASLSIAGEGLFF. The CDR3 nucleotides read TGTGCCAGCCTCTCGATAGCGGGTGAGGGACTGTTTTTT.

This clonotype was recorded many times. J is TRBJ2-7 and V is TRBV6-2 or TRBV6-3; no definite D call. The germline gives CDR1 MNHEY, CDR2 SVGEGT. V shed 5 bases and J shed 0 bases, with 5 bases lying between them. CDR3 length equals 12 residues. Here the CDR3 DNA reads TGTGCCAGCAGTGGGGACTCCTACGAGCAGTACTTC. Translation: CASSGDSYEQYF.

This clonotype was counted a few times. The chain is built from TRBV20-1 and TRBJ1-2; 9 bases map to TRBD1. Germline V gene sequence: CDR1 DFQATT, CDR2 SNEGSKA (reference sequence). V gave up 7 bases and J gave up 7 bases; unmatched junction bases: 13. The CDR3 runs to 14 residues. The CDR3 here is CSVEALGQGIGYTF. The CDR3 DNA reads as TGCAGTGTTGAAGCCTTGGGACAGGGTATTGGCTACACCTTC.

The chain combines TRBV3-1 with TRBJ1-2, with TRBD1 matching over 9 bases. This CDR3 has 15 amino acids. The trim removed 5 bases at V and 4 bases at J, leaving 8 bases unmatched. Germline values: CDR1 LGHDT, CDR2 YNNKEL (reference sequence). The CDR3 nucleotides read TGTGCCAGCAGCATACAGGGGGCGCAGGGCTATGGCTACACCTTC. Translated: CASSIQGAQGYGYTF.

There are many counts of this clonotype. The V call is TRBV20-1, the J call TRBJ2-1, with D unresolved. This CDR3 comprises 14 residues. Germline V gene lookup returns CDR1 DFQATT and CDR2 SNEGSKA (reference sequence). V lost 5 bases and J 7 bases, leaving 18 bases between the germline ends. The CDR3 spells CSAPSGRAPNEQFF. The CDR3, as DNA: TGCAGTGCTCCGTCCGGAAGGGCACCAAATGAGCAGTTCTTC.

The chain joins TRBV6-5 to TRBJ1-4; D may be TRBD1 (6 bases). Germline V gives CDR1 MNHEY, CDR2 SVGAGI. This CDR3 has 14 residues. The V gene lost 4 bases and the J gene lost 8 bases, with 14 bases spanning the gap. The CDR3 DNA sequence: TGTGCCAGCAGTTCCACAGGGCGGGAGGAAAAACTGTTTTTT. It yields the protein CASSSTGREEKLFF.

CDR3 in amino acids: CASSDNWGSYEQYF. The CDR3 region has the DNA TGTGCCAGCAGCGATAATTGGGGCAGCTACGAGCAGTACTTC. This sequence joins TRBV7-2 and TRBJ2-7, with D maybe TRBD1 (5 bases). Germline V lookup: CDR1 SGHTA, CDR2 FQGNSA. This CDR3 is built from 14 residues. V lost 5 bases and J lost 3, with 14 bases in between.

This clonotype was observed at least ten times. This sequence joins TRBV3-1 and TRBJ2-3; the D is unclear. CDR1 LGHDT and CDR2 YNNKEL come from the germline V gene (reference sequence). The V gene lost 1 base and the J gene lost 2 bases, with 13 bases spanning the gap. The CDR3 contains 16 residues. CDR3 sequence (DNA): TGTGCCAGCAGCCAAGCCAAGGGAACCACCACAGATACGCAGTATTTT. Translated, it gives CASSQAKGTTTDTQYF.

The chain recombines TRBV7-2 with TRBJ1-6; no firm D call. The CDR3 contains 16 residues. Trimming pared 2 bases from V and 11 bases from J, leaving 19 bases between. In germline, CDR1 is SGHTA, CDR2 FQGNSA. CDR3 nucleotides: TGTGCCAGCAGCTTAACTTGGAGGACGGGGTTTGCACCCCTCCACTTT. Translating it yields CASSLTWRTGFAPLHF.

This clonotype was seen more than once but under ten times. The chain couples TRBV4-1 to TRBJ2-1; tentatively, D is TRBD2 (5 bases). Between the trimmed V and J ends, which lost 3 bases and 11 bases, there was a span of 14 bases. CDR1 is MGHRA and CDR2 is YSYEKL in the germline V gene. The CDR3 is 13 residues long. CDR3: CASSQGEGIKQFF. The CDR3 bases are TGCGCCAGCAGCCAGGGAGAGGGAATTAAGCAGTTCTTC.

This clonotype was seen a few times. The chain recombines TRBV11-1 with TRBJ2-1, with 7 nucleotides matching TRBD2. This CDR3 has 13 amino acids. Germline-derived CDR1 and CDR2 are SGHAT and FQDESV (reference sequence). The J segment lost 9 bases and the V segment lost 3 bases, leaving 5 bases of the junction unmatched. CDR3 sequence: CASSFQWGGEQFF. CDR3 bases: TGTGCCAGCAGCTTCCAATGGGGGGGTGAGCAGTTCTTC.